These 5 T cell receptor beta chains share one sample of origin, sequenced in a study of identical twins. TCRdb independently ran MiXCR on the 5' RACE reads; one entry per CDR3 protein. Of 1.5 million to 2 million distinct CDR3 sequences in the sample, 32% were seen once. The source material was cord blood. These TCRs come from a newborn girl in good health.

This clonotype has only a few counts. The CDR3 region is CSAAGQGAANYGYTF. The CDR3 DNA reads as TGCAGTGCCGCGGGACAGGGGGCTGCTAACTATGGCTACACCTTC. This chain uses TRBV20-1 with TRBJ1-2; TRBD1 matches at 12 bases. The CDR3 loop spans 15 amino acids. Per germline, CDR1 DFQATT and CDR2 SNEGSKA (reference sequence). Losses at the gene ends were 6 bases for V and 0 bases for J; bases not matched to a gene: 5.

This rearrangement joins TRBV20-1 to TRBJ2-3; TRBD1 matches 9 bases. Per the germline V gene, CDR1 is DFQATT and CDR2 is SNEGSKA (reference sequence). After removal of 5 bases from V and 2 bases from J, the junction contained 5 bases not matched to a gene. CDR3 length equals 14 residues. Here the CDR3 reads CSAWDRVVTDTQYF. In DNA form, the CDR3 reads TGCAGTGCTTGGGACAGGGTAGTCACAGATACGCAGTATTTT.

This clonotype was seen once. Here the CDR3 omits its conserved ending phenylalanine or tryptophan, so a read error is the likely source. J is TRBJ2-1 and V is TRBV5-1; D may be TRBD2 (6 bases). CDR3 length: 16 amino acids. Germline CDR1 is SGHRS and CDR2 is YFSETQ. Trimming pared 0 bases from V and 2 bases from J, leaving 12 bases between. The CDR3 sequence: CASSLGDSLPYNEQFY. The CDR3 coding sequence is TGCGCCAGCAGCTTGGGGGACTCCCTACCCTACAATGAGCAGTTCTAC.

The chain uses TRBV5-1 and TRBJ2-5; TRBD2 might be the D (5 bases). The assigned J gene may be wrong: the sequence end matches TRBJ2-7 better. Germline CDR1 reads SGHRS; CDR2 reads YFSETQ. The CDR3 runs 16 residues. This CDR3 is CASSLFSAGLTLEQYF. As DNA, the CDR3 is TGCGCCAGCAGCTTGTTCAGTGCGGGCCTGACGCTCGAGCAGTACTTC.

This rearrangement joins TRBV20-1 to TRBJ2-3; TRBD2 is a possible D gene (5 bases). The CDR3 totals 15 residues. Trimming left V 5 bases short and J 2 bases short, with 17 bases between. CDR1 is DFQATT, CDR2 SNEGSKA, per germline (reference sequence). Here the CDR3 reads CSAPWTSRNTDTQYF. CDR3 DNA sequence: TGCAGTGCTCCTTGGACTTCACGTAACACAGATACGCAGTATTTT.